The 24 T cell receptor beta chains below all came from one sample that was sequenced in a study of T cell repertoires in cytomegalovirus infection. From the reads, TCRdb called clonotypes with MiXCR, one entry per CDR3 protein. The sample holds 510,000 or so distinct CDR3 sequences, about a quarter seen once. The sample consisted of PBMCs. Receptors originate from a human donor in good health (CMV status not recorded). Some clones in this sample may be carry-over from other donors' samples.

CDR3 region: CASSRKTDSATNEKLFF. DNA for the CDR3: TGTGCCAGCAGCCGCAAAACCGACAGTGCAACTAATGAAAAACTGTTTTTT. The chain employs TRBV7-8 and TRBJ1-4; weak D call: TRBD1 (5 bases). Deletions cut 5 bases from V and 0 bases from J, with 16 bases between. Germline lookup yields CDR1 SGHVS and CDR2 FQNEAQ. This CDR3 has 17 residues.

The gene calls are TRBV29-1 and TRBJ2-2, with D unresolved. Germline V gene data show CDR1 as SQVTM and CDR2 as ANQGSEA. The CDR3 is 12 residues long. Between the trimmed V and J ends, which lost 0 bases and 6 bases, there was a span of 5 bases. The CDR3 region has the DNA TGCAGCGTTGAAGATCCCCCCGGGGAGCTGTTTTTT. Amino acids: CSVEDPPGELFF.

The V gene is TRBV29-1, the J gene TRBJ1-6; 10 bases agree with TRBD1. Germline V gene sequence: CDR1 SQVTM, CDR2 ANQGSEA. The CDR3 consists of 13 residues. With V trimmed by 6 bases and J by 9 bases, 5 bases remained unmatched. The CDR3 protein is CSVRGQGGSPLHF. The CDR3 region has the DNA TGCAGCGTACGCGGACAGGGGGGTTCACCCCTCCACTTT.

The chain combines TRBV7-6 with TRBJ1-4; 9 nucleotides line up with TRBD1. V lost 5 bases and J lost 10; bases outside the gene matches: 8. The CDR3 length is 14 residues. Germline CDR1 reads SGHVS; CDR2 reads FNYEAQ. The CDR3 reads CASSPWDRAGKLFF. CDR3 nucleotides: TGTGCCAGCAGCCCATGGGACAGGGCAGGAAAACTGTTTTTT.

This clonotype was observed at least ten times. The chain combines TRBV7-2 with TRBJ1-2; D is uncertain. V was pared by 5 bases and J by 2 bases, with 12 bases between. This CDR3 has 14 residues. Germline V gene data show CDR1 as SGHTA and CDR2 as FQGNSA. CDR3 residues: CASSLPGLNYGYTF. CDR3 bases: TGTGCCAGCAGCCTCCCCGGACTAAACTATGGCTACACCTTC.

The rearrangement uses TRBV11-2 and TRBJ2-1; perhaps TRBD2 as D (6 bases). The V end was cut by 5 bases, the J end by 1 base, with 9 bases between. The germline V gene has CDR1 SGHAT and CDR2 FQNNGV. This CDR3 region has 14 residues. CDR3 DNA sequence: TGTGCCAGCAGCGCCGGACTATCCTACAATGAGCAGTTCTTC. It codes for CASSAGLSYNEQFF.

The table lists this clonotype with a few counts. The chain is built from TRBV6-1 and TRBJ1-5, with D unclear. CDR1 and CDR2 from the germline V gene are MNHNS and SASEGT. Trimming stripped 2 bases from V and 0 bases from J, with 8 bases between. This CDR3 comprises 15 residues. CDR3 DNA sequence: TGTGCCAGCAGTGAAAATCGGATTAGCAATCAGCCCCAGCATTTT. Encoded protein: CASSENRISNQPQHF.

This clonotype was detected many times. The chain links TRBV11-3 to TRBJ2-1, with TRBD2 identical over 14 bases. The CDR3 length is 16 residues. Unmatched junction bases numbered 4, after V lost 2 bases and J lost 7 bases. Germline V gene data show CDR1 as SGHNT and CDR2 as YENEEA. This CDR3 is CASSLRLAGGPNEQFF. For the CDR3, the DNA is TGTGCCAGCAGCTTACGACTAGCGGGAGGGCCAAATGAGCAGTTCTTC.

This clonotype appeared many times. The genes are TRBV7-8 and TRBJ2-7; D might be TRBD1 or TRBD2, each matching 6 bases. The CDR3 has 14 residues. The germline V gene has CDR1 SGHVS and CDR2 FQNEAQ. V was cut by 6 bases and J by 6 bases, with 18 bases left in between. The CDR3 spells CASRQGLGGREQYF. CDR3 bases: TGTGCCAGCAGACAGGGCTTGGGGGGCCGCGAGCAGTACTTC.

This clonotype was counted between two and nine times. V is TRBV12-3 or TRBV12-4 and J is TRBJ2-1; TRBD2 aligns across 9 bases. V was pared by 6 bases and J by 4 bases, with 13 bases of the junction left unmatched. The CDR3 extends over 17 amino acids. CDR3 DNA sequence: TGTGCCAGCAGGCCAGACTGGCGGGAGGGTTTGTACAATGAGCAGTTCTTC. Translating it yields CASRPDWREGLYNEQFF.

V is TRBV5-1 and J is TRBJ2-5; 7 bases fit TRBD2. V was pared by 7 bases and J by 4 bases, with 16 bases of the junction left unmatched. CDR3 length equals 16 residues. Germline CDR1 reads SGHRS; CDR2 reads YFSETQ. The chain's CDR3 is CASQLGGLPKGETQYF. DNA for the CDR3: TGCGCCAGCCAGCTTGGGGGACTACCGAAGGGAGAGACCCAGTACTTC.

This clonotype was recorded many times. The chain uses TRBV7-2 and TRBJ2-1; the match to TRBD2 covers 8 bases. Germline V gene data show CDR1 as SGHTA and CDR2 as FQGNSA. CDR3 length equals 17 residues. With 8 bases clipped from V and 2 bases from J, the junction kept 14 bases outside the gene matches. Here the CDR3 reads CASRPSAGGGTYNEQFF. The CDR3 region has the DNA TGTGCCAGCCGTCCTAGCGCGGGAGGTGGTACCTACAATGAGCAGTTCTTC.

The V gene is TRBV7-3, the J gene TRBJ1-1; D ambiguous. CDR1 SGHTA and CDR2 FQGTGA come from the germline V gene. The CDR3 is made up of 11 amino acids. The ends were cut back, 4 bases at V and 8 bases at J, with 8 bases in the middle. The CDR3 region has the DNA TGTGCCAGCAGCTCGGTCAGGGAAGCTTTCTTT. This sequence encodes CASSSVREAFF.

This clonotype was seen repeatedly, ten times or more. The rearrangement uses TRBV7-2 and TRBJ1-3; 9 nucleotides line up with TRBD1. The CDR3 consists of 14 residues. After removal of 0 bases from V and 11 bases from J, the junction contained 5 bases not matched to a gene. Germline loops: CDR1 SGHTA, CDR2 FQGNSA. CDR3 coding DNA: TGTGCCAGCAGCTTAGCTGGGACAGGGTACTCCATATATTTT. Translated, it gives CASSLAGTGYSIYF.

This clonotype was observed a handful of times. CDR3 amino acids: CSVEGRASGISYNEQFF. CDR3 sequence (DNA): TGCAGCGTTGAAGGGAGGGCTAGCGGGATTTCTTACAATGAGCAGTTCTTC. V is TRBV29-1 and J is TRBJ2-1; 9 bases agree with TRBD2. The CDR3 spans 17 residues. Trimming at V came to 1 base and at J to 4 bases, leaving 11 bases not matched to a gene. The germline V gene encodes CDR1 SQVTM and CDR2 ANQGSEA.

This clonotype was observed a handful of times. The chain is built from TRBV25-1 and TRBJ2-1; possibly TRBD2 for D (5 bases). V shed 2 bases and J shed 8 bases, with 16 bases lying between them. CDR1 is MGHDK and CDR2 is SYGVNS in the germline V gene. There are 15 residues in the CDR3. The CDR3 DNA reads TGTGCCAGCAGTGAAGCGGCTAGCTTCGGTCATGAGCAGTTCTTC. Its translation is CASSEAASFGHEQFF.

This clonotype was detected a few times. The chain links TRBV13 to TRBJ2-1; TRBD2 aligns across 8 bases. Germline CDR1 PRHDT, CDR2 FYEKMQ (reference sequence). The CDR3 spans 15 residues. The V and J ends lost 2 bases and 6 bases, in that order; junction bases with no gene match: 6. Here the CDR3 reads CASSLTGSGSNEQFF. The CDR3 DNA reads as TGTGCCAGCAGCTTAACGGGCAGCGGGAGCAATGAGCAGTTCTTC.

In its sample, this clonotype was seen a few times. In nucleotides, the CDR3 is TGTGCCAGCAGTGAATATCAAGGGGGCTACGAGACCCAGTACTTC. This translates into CASSEYQGGYETQYF. The chain recombines TRBV25-1 with TRBJ2-5; 7 bases align to TRBD1. CDR1 MGHDK and CDR2 SYGVNS come from the germline V gene. CDR3 size: 15 residues. The trim removed 0 bases at V and 5 bases at J, leaving 6 bases unmatched.

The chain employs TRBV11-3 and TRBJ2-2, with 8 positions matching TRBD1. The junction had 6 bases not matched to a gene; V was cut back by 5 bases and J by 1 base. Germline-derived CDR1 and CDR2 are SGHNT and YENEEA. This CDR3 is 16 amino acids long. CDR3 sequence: CASSPGDRRNTGELFF. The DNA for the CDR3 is TGTGCCAGCAGCCCAGGGGACAGGAGGAACACCGGGGAGCTGTTTTTT.

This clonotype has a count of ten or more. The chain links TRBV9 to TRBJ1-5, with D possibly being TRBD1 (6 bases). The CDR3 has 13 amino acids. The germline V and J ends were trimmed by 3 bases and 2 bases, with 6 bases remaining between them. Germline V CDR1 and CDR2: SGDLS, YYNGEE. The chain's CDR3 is CASSAGGNQPQHF. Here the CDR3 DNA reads TGTGCCAGCAGCGCAGGGGGCAATCAGCCCCAGCATTTT.

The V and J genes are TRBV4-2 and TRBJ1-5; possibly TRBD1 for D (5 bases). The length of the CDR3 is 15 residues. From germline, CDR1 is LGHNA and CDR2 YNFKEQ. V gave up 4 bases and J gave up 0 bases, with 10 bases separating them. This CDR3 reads CASSPRQSSNQPQHF. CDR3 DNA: TGTGCCAGCAGCCCCCGACAGTCTAGCAATCAGCCCCAGCATTTT.

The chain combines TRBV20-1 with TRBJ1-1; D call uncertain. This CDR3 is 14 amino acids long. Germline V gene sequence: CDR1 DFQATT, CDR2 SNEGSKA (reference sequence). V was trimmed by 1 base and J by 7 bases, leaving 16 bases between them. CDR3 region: CSARGRAGDFEAFF. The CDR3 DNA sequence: TGCAGTGCTAGAGGCCGGGCCGGGGATTTTGAAGCTTTCTTT.

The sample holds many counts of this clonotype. The CDR3, as DNA: TGTGCCAGCAGTTTACACCAAGAGACCCAGTACTTC. It is translated as CASSLHQETQYF. This chain uses TRBV12-3 or TRBV12-4 with TRBJ2-5; no definite D call. The V and J ends lost 2 bases and 0 bases respectively, with 1 base between them. This CDR3 has 12 residues.

The CDR3 protein is CASSPPIYYGYTF. The CDR3 DNA reads as TGTGCCAGCAGCCCGCCCATTTATTATGGCTACACCTTC. The chain has TRBV7-4 and TRBJ1-2, with D hard to call. CDR3 length equals 13 residues. The V end was cut by 5 bases, the J end by 5 bases, with 12 bases between. CDR1 SGHVT and CDR2 SQSDAQ come from the germline V gene.